The T cell receptor beta chain described here comes from a study of T cell changes during pregnancy in multiple sclerosis. The protocol was immunoSEQ multiplex PCR, while the TCRdb copy is restricted to in-frame clones and leaves out a portion. The table has approximately 68,000 clones, roughly 90% seen once. V lost 2 bases and J lost 2, with 13 bases in between. Germline V lookup: CDR1 SGDLS, CDR2 YYNGEE. The CDR3 totals 16 residues. The sample consisted of peripheral blood, taken in the second trimester of pregnancy. The receptor was isolated from a female donor with multiple sclerosis, enrolled in a pregnancy study. This chain links TRBV9 with TRBJ2-2, with a weak D call TRBD1 (7 bases). The CDR3 DNA follows: TGTGCCAGCAGCGTTAGGGGGGACAGAAACACCGGGGAGCTGTTTTTT. Amino acid sequence: CASSVRGDRNTGELFF. Variable domain in full (rest from reference TRBV9 and TRBJ2-2): DSGVTQTPKHLITATGQRVTLRCSPRSGDLSVYWYQQSLDQGLQFLIQYYNGEERAKGNILERFSAQQFPDLHSELNLSSLELGDSALYFCASSVRGDRNTGELFFGEGSRLTVL.